This T cell receptor beta chain was identified during a study of T cell repertoires in cytomegalovirus infection. The overall study: A matching HLA type, together with CMV infection, was signaled by public TCR beta signatures. General study results and limits: HLA-C-restricted, CMV-specific TCR beta clonotypes were dominant ex vivo. Identification of carriers of CMV plus the relevant HLA was performed using cumulative public TCR beta family frequency.

Details on this clonotype: The antigen remains undetermined.

TCRdb used MiXCR to reprocess the reads, holding one entry per CDR3 protein. Of roughly 230,000 distinct CDR3 sequences listed, around 15% are singletons. V shed 0 bases, J shed 11 bases, and the junction held 9 bases outside the gene matches. This CDR3 spans 14 amino acids. Germline V gene lookup returns CDR1 SGHVS and CDR2 FNYEAQ. This clonotype was obtained from a human donor in good health (CMV status not recorded). Some clones in this sample may be carry-over from other donors' samples. The chain recombines TRBV7-6 with TRBJ1-2; TRBD1 agrees at 7 bases. The sample comprised CD8+ T cells from PBMCs. The CDR3 coding sequence is TGTGCCAGCAGCTTAGCCTCCGGGACAGCATATTACACCTTC. Amino acids: CASSLASGTAYYTF.